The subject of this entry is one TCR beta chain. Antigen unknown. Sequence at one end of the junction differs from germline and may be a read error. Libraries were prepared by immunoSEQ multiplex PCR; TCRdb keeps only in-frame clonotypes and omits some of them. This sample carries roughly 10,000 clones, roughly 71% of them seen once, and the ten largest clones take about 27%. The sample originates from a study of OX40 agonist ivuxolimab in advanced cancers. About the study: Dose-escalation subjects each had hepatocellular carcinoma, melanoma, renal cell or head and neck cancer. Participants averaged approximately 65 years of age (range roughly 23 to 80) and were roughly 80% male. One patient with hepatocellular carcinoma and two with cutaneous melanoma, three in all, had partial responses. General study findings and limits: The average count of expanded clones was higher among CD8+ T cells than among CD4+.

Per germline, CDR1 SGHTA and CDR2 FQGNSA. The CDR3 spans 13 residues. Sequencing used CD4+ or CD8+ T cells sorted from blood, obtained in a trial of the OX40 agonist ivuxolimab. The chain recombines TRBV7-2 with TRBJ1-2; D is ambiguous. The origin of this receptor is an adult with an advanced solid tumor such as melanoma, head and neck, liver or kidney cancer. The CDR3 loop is CASSFDTTHGYTF. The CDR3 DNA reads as TGCGCCAGCAGCTTCGACACGACACATGGCTACACCTTC.